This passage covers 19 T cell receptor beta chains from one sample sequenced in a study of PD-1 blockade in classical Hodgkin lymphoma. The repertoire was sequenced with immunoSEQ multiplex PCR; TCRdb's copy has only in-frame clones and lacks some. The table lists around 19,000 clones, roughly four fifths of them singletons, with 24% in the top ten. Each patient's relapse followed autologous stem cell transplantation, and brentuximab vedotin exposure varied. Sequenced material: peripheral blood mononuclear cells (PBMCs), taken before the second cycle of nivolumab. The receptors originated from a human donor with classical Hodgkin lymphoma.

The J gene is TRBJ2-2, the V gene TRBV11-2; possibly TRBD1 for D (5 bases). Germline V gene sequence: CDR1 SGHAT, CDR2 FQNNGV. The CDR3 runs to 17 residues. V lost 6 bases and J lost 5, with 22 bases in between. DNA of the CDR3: TGTGCCAGCAGTCATAGTCAGACAGTACCGAGGACCGGGGAGCTGTTTTTT. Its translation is CASSHSQTVPRTGELFF.

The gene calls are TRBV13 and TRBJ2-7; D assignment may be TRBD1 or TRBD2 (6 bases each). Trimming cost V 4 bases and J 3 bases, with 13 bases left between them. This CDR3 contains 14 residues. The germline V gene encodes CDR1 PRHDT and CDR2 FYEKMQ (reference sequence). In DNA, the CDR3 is TGTGCCAGCAGCTCGGGGGCAGGAAACTACGAGCAGTACTTC. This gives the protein CASSSGAGNYEQYF.

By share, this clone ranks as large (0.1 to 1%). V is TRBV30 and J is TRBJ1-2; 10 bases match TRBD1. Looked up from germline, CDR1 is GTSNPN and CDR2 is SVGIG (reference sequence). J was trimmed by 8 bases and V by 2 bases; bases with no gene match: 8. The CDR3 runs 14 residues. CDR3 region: CAWSPGQGEDGYTF. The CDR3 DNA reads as TGTGCCTGGAGTCCAGGACAGGGGGAGGACGGCTACACCTTC.

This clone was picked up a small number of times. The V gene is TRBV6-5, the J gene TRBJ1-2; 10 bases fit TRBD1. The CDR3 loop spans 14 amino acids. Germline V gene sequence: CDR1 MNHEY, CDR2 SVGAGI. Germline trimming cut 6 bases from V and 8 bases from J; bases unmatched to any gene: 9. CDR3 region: CASRPHDRGLGYTF. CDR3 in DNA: TGTGCCAGCAGGCCCCATGACAGGGGGCTGGGCTACACCTTC.

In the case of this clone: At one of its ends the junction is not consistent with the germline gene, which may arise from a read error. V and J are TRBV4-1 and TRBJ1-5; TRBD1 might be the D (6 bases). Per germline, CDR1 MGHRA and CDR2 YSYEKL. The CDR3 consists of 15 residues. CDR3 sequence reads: CATSPGGAHGQPQHF. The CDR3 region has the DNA TGCGCCACCAGCCCCGGGGGGGCTCATGGTCAGCCCCAGCATTTT.

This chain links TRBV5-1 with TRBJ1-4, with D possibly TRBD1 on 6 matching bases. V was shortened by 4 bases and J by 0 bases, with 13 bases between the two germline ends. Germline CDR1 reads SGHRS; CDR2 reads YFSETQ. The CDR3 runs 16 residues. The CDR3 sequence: CASSVGTTATNEKLFF. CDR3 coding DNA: TGCGCCAGCAGCGTTGGGACAACCGCAACTAATGAAAAACTGTTTTTT. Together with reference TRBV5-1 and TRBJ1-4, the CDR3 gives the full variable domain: KAGVTQTPRYLIKTRGQQVTLSCSPISGHRSVSWYQQTPGQGLQFLFEYFSETQRNKGNFPGRFSGRQFSNSRSEMNVSTLELGDSALYLCASSVGTTATNEKLFFGSGTQLSVL.

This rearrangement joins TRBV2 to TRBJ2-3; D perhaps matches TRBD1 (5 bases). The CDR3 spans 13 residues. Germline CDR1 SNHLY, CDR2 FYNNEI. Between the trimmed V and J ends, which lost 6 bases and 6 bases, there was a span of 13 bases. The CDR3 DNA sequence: TGTGCCAGCAGACGCGACAGCGCGGATACGCAGTATTTT. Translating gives CASRRDSADTQYF.

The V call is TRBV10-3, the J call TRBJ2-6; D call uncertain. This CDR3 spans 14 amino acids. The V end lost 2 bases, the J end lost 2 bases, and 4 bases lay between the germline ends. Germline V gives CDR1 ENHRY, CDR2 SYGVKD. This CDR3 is CAISEEAGANVLTF. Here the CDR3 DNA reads TGTGCCATCAGTGAGGAGGCTGGGGCCAACGTCCTGACTTTC.

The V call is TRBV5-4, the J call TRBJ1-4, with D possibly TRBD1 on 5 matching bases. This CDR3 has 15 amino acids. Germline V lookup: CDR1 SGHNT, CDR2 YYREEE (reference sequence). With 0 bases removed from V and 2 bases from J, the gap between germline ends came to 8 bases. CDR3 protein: CASSLGGSTNEKLFF. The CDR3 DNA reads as TGTGCCAGCAGCTTGGGGGGGAGTACTAATGAAAAACTGTTTTTT.

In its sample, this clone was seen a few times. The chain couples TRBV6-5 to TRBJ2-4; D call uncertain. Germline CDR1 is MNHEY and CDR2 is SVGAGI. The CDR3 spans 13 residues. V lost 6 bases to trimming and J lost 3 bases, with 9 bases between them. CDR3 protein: CASRDRDKNIQYF. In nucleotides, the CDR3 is TGTGCCAGCAGGGATAGGGACAAAAACATTCAGTACTTC.

The CDR3 bases are TGTGCCAGCAGGAAGACTAGGTACGAGCAGTACTTC. It translates to CASRKTRYEQYF. This chain links TRBV6-5 with TRBJ2-7; tentative D call: TRBD2 (6 bases). Looked up from germline, CDR1 is MNHEY and CDR2 is SVGAGI. V lost 6 bases, J lost 4 bases, and 10 bases lay in between. The CDR3 spans 12 residues.

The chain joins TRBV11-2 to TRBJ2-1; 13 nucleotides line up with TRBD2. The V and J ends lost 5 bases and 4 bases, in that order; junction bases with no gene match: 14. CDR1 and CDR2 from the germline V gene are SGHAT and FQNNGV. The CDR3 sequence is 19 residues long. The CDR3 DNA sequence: TGTGCCAGCAGCCCCAACCCTGGACTAGCGGGAGATCGGTACAATGAGCAGTTCTTC. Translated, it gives CASSPNPGLAGDRYNEQFF.

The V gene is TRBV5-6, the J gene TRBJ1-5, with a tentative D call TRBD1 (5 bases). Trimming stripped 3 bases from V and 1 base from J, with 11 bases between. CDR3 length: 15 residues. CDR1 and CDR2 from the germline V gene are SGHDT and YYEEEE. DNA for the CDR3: TGTGCCAGCAGCTGGGGGGTGGCGAGCAATCAGCCCCAGCATTTT. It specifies CASSWGVASNQPQHF. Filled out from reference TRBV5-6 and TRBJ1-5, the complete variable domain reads DAGVTQSPTHLIKTRGQQVTLRCSPKSGHDTVSWYQQALGQGPQFIFQYYEEEERQRGNFPDRFSGHQFPNYSSELNVNALLLGDSALYLCASSWGVASNQPQHFGDGTRLSIL.

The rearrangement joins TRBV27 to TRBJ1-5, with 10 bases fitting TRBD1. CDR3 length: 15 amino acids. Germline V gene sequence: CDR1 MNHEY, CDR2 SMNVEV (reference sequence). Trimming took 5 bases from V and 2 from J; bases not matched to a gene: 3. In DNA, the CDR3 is TGTGCCAGCAGTCCTGGGACAGGGGGCAATCAGCCCCAGCATTTT. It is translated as CASSPGTGGNQPQHF.

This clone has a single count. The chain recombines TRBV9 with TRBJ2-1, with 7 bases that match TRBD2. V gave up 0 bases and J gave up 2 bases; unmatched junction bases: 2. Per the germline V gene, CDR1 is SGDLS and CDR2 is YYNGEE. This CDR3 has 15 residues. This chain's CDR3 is CASSVGGGPYNEQFF. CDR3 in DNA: TGTGCCAGCAGCGTAGGGGGAGGGCCCTACAATGAGCAGTTCTTC. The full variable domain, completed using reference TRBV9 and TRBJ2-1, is DSGVTQTPKHLITATGQRVTLRCSPRSGDLSVYWYQQSLDQGLQFLIQYYNGEERAKGNILERFSAQQFPDLHSELNLSSLELGDSALYFCASSVGGGPYNEQFFGPGTRLTVL.

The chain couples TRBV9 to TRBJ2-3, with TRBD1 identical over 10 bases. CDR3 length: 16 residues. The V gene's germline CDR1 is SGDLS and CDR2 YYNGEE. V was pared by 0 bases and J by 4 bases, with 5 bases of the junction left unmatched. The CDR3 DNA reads TGTGCCAGCAGCGTAGAAGGGACAGGGGTTTCAGATACGCAGTATTTT. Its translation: CASSVEGTGVSDTQYF.

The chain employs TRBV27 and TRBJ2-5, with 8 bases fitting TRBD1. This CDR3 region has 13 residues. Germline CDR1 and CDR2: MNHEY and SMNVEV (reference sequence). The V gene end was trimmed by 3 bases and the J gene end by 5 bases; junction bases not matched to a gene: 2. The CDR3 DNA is TGTGCCAGCAGTTTCCAGGGGGCCGAGACCCAGTACTTC. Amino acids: CASSFQGAETQYF.

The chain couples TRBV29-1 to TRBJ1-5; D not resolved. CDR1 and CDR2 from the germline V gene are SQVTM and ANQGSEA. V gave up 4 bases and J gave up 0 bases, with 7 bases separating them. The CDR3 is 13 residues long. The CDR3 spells CSVVTDSNQPQHF. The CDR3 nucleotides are TGCAGCGTTGTGACGGATAGCAATCAGCCCCAGCATTTT.

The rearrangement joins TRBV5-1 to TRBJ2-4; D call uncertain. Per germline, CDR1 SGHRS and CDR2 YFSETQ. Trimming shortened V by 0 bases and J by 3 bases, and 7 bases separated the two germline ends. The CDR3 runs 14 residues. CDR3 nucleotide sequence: TGCGCCAGCAGCTTGGGTTATAGCAAAAACATTCAGTACTTC. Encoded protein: CASSLGYSKNIQYF.